The 31 T cell receptor beta chains reported below all come from one sample, sequenced in a study of human T cells and chemical hapten exposure. Time point denoted: patch test 1, 2 weeks after DPC sensitization. Treatment denoted: therapeutic diphenylcyclopropenone sensitization with weekly scalp DPC. MiXCR, applied by TCRdb to the RACE reads, yields one record per CDR3 protein. The sample has 40,000 to 60,000 distinct CDR3 sequences; roughly 9.5% are singletons. This sample comprised whole blood, obtained in connection with sensitization to the hapten diphenylcyclopropenone (DPC). The origin of the receptors is a woman between 50 and 59 years old with alopecia areata. Some clones in this sample may be carry-over from other donors' samples.

The rearrangement joins TRBV27 to TRBJ1-5, with D perhaps TRBD1 (6 bases). The CDR3 length is 15 residues. Trimming took 2 bases from V and 7 from J, leaving 15 bases between them. Germline V lookup: CDR1 MNHEY, CDR2 SMNVEV (reference sequence). In nucleotides, the CDR3 is TGTGCCAGCAGTTTAAGTGGTCAGGGGAGACAGCCCCAGCATTTT. It yields the protein CASSLSGQGRQPQHF.

V usage is TRBV6-5 and J usage is TRBJ2-4; 10 positions agree with TRBD1. CDR1 MNHEY and CDR2 SVGAGI come from the germline V gene. The CDR3 loop spans 15 amino acids. After removal of 5 bases from V and 8 bases from J, the junction contained 9 bases not matched to a gene. CDR3 nucleotides: TGTGCCAGCAGTCGGAGACAGGGGGCGCTGGACATTCAGTACTTC. It yields the protein CASSRRQGALDIQYF.

The table lists this clonotype with a few counts. The rearrangement uses TRBV20-1 and TRBJ1-1; D unresolved. The CDR3 is 11 residues long. Looked up from germline, CDR1 is DFQATT and CDR2 is SNEGSKA (reference sequence). The V end was cut by 6 bases, the J end by 3 bases, with 8 bases between. CDR3 DNA sequence: TGCAGTGCCCAGGTACACACTGAAGCTTTCTTT. Its translation: CSAQVHTEAFF.

This clonotype has at least ten counts. The chain has TRBV10-2 and TRBJ2-1; TRBD1 aligns across 8 bases. J gave up 2 bases and V 9 bases, and 9 bases lay outside the gene matches. Germline loops: CDR1 WSHSY, CDR2 SAAADI. The CDR3 is 15 amino acids. CDR3 residues: CASDRGDVPYNEQFF. The CDR3 nucleotides are TGCGCCAGTGACAGGGGCGATGTTCCCTACAATGAGCAGTTCTTC.

This clonotype was counted at least ten times. The chain uses TRBV4-1 and TRBJ1-2; unclear D gene. The CDR3 length is 15 residues. Trimming cost V 4 bases and J 3 bases, with 15 bases left between them. Germline loops: CDR1 MGHRA, CDR2 YSYEKL. CDR3 sequence: CASSPPGSRDYGYTF. The CDR3 coding sequence is TGCGCCAGCAGCCCCCCCGGATCCCGGGACTATGGCTACACCTTC.

This clonotype was seen ten or more times. The chain employs TRBV5-5 and TRBJ1-2, with D unresolved. The CDR3 consists of 14 residues. Trimming removed 1 base at V and 2 bases at J, with 9 bases between. CDR1 and CDR2 (germline): SGHKS, YYEKEE (reference sequence). In DNA, the CDR3 is TGTGCCAGCAGCTTGACCCCGCAGAACTATGGCTACACCTTC. It translates to CASSLTPQNYGYTF. The full variable domain, with the rest looked up from reference TRBV5-5 and TRBJ1-2, is DAGVTQSPTHLIKTRGQQVTLRCSPISGHKSVSWYQQVLGQGPQFIFQYYEKEERGRGNFPDRFSARQFPNYSSELNVNALLLGDSALYLCASSLTPQNYGYTFGSGTRLTVV.

This clonotype was counted ten times or more. J is TRBJ2-7 and V is TRBV27, with D perhaps TRBD2 (5 bases). The V and J ends lost 2 bases and 3 bases respectively, with 17 bases between them. Germline V gives CDR1 MNHEY, CDR2 SMNVEV (reference sequence). The CDR3 extends over 16 amino acids. CDR3 residues: CASSLRRPSRSYEQYF. The CDR3 DNA reads as TGTGCCAGCAGTTTAAGACGGCCTAGCAGAAGCTACGAGCAGTACTTC.

This clonotype has more than one count but fewer than ten. The genes are TRBV4-2 and TRBJ2-2; TRBD2 matches at 12 bases. The CDR3 totals 18 residues. Germline-derived CDR1 and CDR2 are LGHNA and YNFKEQ. J lost 5 bases, V lost 1 base, and 8 bases had no gene match. Here the CDR3 reads CASSQALTSGGRTGELFF. In nucleotides, the CDR3 is TGTGCCAGCAGCCAAGCCCTGACTAGCGGGGGACGGACCGGGGAGCTGTTTTTT.

This clonotype was seen a handful of times. This chain joins TRBV10-2 and TRBJ2-7; 10 bases match TRBD2. Trimming cost V 8 bases and J 5 bases; bases outside gene matches: 3. Germline V gene data show CDR1 as WSHSY and CDR2 as SAAADI. The CDR3 spans 12 residues. The CDR3 DNA is TGCGCCAGCCAGCTAGCGGGAGACGAGCAGTACTTC. This codes for CASQLAGDEQYF.

This clonotype was detected only a few times. The chain links TRBV15 to TRBJ2-3; 8 positions match TRBD2. The germline V gene encodes CDR1 LNHNV and CDR2 YYDKDF (reference sequence). With V trimmed by 1 base and J by 5 bases, 11 bases remained unmatched. This CDR3 spans 17 amino acids. The CDR3 protein is CATSRGAASGRIDTQYF. CDR3 sequence (DNA): TGTGCCACCAGCAGAGGCGCGGCGAGCGGGAGAATAGATACGCAGTATTTT.

With respect to this clonotype: One base away lies a much larger clone, so this may be a sequencing read error. The rearrangement uses TRBV20-1 and TRBJ1-2; D unclear. Trimming cost V 1 base and J 7 bases, with 22 bases left between them. The CDR3 runs to 16 residues. The germline gives CDR1 DFQATT, CDR2 SNEGSKA (reference sequence). CDR3 in DNA: TGCAGTGCTAGAGGATCTGACCGGGCAACGCTCTGTGGCTACACCTTC. It yields the protein CSARGSDRATLCGYTF.

This clonotype has a handful of counts. The chain joins TRBV12-3 or TRBV12-4 to TRBJ2-7; 12 bases align to TRBD2. Trimming at V came to 6 bases and at J to 0 bases, leaving 3 bases not matched to a gene. CDR3 length equals 15 residues. CDR3 nucleotide sequence: TGTGCCAGCAGCTCGACTAGCGGGAGCTCCTACGAGCAGTACTTC. Its protein product is CASSSTSGSSYEQYF.

This clonotype has a handful of counts. The chain employs TRBV6-1 and TRBJ2-7; 7 bases align to TRBD1. This CDR3 region has 13 residues. V shed 6 bases, J shed 3 bases, and the junction held 5 bases outside the gene matches. Germline V gene sequence: CDR1 MNHNS, CDR2 SASEGT. DNA of the CDR3: TGTGCCAGCAGCCACAGGGGAGACTACGAGCAGTACTTC. Its protein product is CASSHRGDYEQYF.

This clonotype was found a few times. CDR3 region: CASTGTSSSYEQYF. The DNA of the CDR3 is TGTGCCAGCACTGGGACATCGAGCTCCTACGAGCAGTACTTC. The chain links TRBV6-2 or TRBV6-3 to TRBJ2-7; tentatively, D is TRBD1 (6 bases). The germline V gene has CDR1 MNHEY and CDR2 SVGEGT. The CDR3 loop spans 14 amino acids. V lost 7 bases to trimming and J lost 0 bases, with 13 bases between them.

At least ten counts were recorded for this clonotype. The chain employs TRBV5-1 and TRBJ1-3; D is ambiguous. Germline lookup yields CDR1 SGHRS and CDR2 YFSETQ. Trimming stripped 7 bases from V and 0 bases from J, with 14 bases between. The CDR3 runs 15 residues. The DNA for the CDR3 is TGCGCCAGCCAAGACGGACTGTCCTCTGGAAACACCATATATTTT. It codes for CASQDGLSSGNTIYF.

This clonotype was counted many times. The rearrangement joins TRBV20-1 to TRBJ2-3, with TRBD2 identical over 8 bases. This CDR3 comprises 14 residues. Germline CDR1 reads DFQATT; CDR2 reads SNEGSKA (reference sequence). With V trimmed by 1 base and J by 2 bases, 2 bases remained unmatched. CDR3 in amino acids: CSARVAGFTDTQYF. DNA for the CDR3: TGCAGTGCTAGAGTAGCGGGGTTCACAGATACGCAGTATTTT.

The chain couples TRBV12-3 or TRBV12-4 to TRBJ2-3, with 7 bases that match TRBD2. The junction had 4 bases not matched to a gene; V was cut back by 10 bases and J by 0 bases. CDR3 length: 13 amino acids. Here the CDR3 DNA reads TGTGCCACGCAGACTAGCAGCACAGATACGCAGTATTTT. Translated: CATQTSSTDTQYF.

The chain carries TRBV3-1 and TRBJ2-1; no definite D call. Germline V gene sequence: CDR1 LGHDT, CDR2 YNNKEL (reference sequence). The CDR3 sequence is 13 residues long. V lost 5 bases and J lost 0, with 5 bases in between. The CDR3 protein is CASSGDSYNEQFF. CDR3 bases: TGTGCCAGCAGCGGAGACTCCTACAATGAGCAGTTCTTC.

The table lists this clonotype with many counts. This chain uses TRBV20-1 with TRBJ2-2; the match to TRBD2 covers 7 bases. The J segment lost 3 bases and the V segment lost 2 bases, leaving 6 bases of the junction unmatched. Germline CDR1 DFQATT, CDR2 SNEGSKA (reference sequence). This CDR3 contains 15 residues. The CDR3, as DNA: TGCAGTGCTAGATTGTCGGGGAGGGACACCGGGGAGCTGTTTTTT. Translation gives CSARLSGRDTGELFF.

This clonotype was seen at least ten times. This chain joins TRBV7-2 and TRBJ1-3, with a weak D call TRBD1 (5 bases). Germline CDR1 reads SGHTA; CDR2 reads FQGNSA. The CDR3 extends over 13 amino acids. Deletions cut 1 base from V and 10 bases from J, with 11 bases between. The CDR3 DNA follows: TGTGCCAGCAGCTTAGTGTGGGGACGGACCATATATTTT. Translating gives CASSLVWGRTIYF.

This clonotype was observed many times. The chain is built from TRBV7-2 and TRBJ1-6; D possibly corresponds to TRBD1 (5 bases). Deletions cut 1 base from V and 9 bases from J, with 13 bases between. The CDR3 extends over 15 amino acids. Germline CDR1 is SGHTA and CDR2 is FQGNSA. CDR3: CASSLVGDSGSPLHF. For the CDR3, the DNA is TGTGCCAGCAGCTTAGTGGGGGATTCGGGTTCACCCCTCCACTTT.

This rearrangement joins TRBV10-1 to TRBJ2-7; D gene unclear. CDR1 WNHNN and CDR2 SYGVQD come from the germline V gene (reference sequence). CDR3 length equals 14 residues. The V gene lost 0 bases and the J gene lost 3 bases, with 9 bases spanning the gap. The CDR3 here is CASSESTRGYEQYF. The CDR3 bases are TGCGCCAGCAGTGAGTCGACGAGAGGCTACGAGCAGTACTTC.

This clonotype has ten or more counts. The chain links TRBV29-1 to TRBJ1-2, with 12 positions matching TRBD1. The CDR3 totals 14 residues. Germline trimming cut 4 bases from V and 4 bases from J; bases unmatched to any gene: 4. Germline V gene data show CDR1 as SQVTM and CDR2 as ANQGSEA. CDR3 sequence: CSVGDRGLSYGYTF. The CDR3 bases are TGCAGCGTTGGGGACAGGGGGCTTTCCTATGGCTACACCTTC.

The sample holds many counts of this clonotype. The chain uses TRBV7-6 and TRBJ2-1; TRBD1 matches at 11 bases. The germline V gene encodes CDR1 SGHVS and CDR2 FNYEAQ. This CDR3 contains 17 residues. V shed 5 bases, J shed 0 bases, and the junction held 6 bases outside the gene matches. In DNA, the CDR3 is TGTGCCAGCAGCAGAAGGACAGGGGGCGCCTCCTACAATGAGCAGTTCTTC. This sequence encodes CASSRRTGGASYNEQFF.

This clonotype was found many times. J is TRBJ2-5 and V is TRBV7-2; D gene unclear. The CDR3 covers 18 residues. Germline loops: CDR1 SGHTA, CDR2 FQGNSA. The V end was cut by 1 base, the J end by 4 bases, with 22 bases between. CDR3 protein: CASSLGPSRSFPRETQYF. The CDR3 coding sequence is TGTGCCAGCAGCTTAGGACCGTCTAGGTCTTTCCCTCGAGAGACCCAGTACTTC.

This rearrangement joins TRBV27 to TRBJ2-7, with 7 nucleotides matching TRBD2. CDR1 is MNHEY and CDR2 is SMNVEV in the germline V gene (reference sequence). Germline trimming cut 6 bases from V and 6 bases from J; bases unmatched to any gene: 11. This CDR3 is 14 amino acids long. CDR3 residues: CASRSVSGTGEQYF. The CDR3 nucleotides read TGTGCCAGCAGATCCGTGAGCGGGACGGGCGAGCAGTACTTC.

This clonotype has at least ten counts. The V and J genes are TRBV7-2 and TRBJ2-3; D possibly corresponds to TRBD2 (5 bases). V dropped 0 bases and J dropped 1 base, with 14 bases sitting between them. From germline, CDR1 is SGHTA and CDR2 FQGNSA. The length of the CDR3 is 17 residues. The CDR3 region has the DNA TGTGCCAGCAGCTTAGCTGGTAGCGTAGACCGCACAGATACGCAGTATTTT. Its translation: CASSLAGSVDRTDTQYF.

This clonotype was seen many times. The CDR3 loop reads CASSLTANYGYTF. The DNA of the CDR3 is TGCGCCAGCAGCTTGACAGCGAACTATGGCTACACCTTC. This chain uses TRBV5-1 with TRBJ1-2; D gene uncertain. CDR3 length: 13 amino acids. V was pared by 1 base and J by 2 bases, with 6 bases between. Germline CDR1 SGHRS, CDR2 YFSETQ. Together with reference TRBV5-1 and TRBJ1-2, the CDR3 gives the full variable domain: KAGVTQTPRYLIKTRGQQVTLSCSPISGHRSVSWYQQTPGQGLQFLFEYFSETQRNKGNFPGRFSGRQFSNSRSEMNVSTLELGDSALYLCASSLTANYGYTFGSGTRLTVV.

Turning to this clonotype: A much larger clone differs from this one at a single base, so this may be a read error. The gene calls are TRBV7-6 and TRBJ2-3, with TRBD2 identical over 16 bases. This CDR3 contains 16 residues. The germline V gene encodes CDR1 SGHVS and CDR2 FNYEAQ. The CDR3 reads CASSTGLAGGPDTQNF. The CDR3 nucleotides are TGTGCCAGCAGCACGGGACTAGCGGGAGGGCCAGATACGCAGAATTTT.

The genes are TRBV11-1 and TRBJ2-1, with TRBD1 matching over 7 bases. This CDR3 is built from 15 residues. V shed 4 bases, J shed 6 bases, and the junction held 9 bases outside the gene matches. CDR1 is SGHAT, CDR2 FQDESV, per germline (reference sequence). CDR3: CASSSSRGPSNEQFF. The CDR3 DNA sequence: TGTGCCAGCAGCTCCTCGAGGGGGCCAAGCAATGAGCAGTTCTTC.

The table lists this clonotype with many counts. V gene TRBV19 combines with J gene TRBJ2-2; possible D gene TRBD1, 6 bases. The ends were cut back, 3 bases at V and 3 bases at J, with 20 bases in the middle. CDR1 is LNHDA, CDR2 SQIVND, per germline (reference sequence). This CDR3 has 18 amino acids. CDR3 in DNA: TGTGCCAGTAGTATGCCCCGCCAGGGGCGGACGGACACCGGGGAGCTGTTTTTT. This encodes CASSMPRQGRTDTGELFF.